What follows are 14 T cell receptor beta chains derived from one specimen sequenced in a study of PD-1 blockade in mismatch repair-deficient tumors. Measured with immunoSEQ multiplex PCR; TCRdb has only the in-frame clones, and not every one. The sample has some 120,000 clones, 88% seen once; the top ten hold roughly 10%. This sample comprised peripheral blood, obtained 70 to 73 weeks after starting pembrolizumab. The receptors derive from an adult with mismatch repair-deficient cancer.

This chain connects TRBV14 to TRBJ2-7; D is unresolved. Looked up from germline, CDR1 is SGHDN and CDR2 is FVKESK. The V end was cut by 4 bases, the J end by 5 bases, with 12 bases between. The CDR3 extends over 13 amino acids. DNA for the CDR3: TGTGCCAGCAGCCCCATTGCAGGTAACGAGCAGTACTTC. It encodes CASSPIAGNEQYF.

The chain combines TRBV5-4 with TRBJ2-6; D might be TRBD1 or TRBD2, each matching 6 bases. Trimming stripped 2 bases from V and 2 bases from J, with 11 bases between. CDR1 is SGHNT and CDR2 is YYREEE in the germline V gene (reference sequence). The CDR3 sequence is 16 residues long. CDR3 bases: TGTGCCAGCAGCTTCGGGGGCGGGGCTGGGGCCAACGTCCTGACTTTC. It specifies CASSFGGGAGANVLTF. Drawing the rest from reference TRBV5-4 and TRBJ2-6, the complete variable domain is ETGVTQSPTHLIKTRGQQVTLRCSSQSGHNTVSWYQQALGQGPQFIFQYYREEENGRGNFPPRFSGLQFPNYSSELNVNALELDDSALYLCASSFGGGAGANVLTFGAGSRLTVL.

CDR3 residues: CASSWGSGAGELFF. CDR3 DNA sequence: TGCGCCAGCAGCTGGGGCTCAGGAGCCGGGGAGCTGTTTTTT. The chain combines TRBV5-1 with TRBJ2-2, with D perhaps TRBD1 (5 bases). The CDR3 is 14 amino acids. Germline V gene data show CDR1 as SGHRS and CDR2 as YFSETQ. The ends were cut back, 3 bases at V and 6 bases at J, with 12 bases in the middle.

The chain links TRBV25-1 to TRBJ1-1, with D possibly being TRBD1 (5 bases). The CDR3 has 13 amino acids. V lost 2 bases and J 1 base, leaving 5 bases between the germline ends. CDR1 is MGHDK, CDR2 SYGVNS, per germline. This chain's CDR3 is CASSEGQNTEAFF. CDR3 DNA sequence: TGTGCCAGCAGTGAAGGACAGAACACTGAAGCTTTCTTT.

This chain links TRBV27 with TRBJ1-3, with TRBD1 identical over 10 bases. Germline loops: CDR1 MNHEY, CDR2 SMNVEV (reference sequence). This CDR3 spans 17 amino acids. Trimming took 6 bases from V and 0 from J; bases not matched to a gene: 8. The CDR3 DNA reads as TGTGCCAGCAGGACCGGGACAGGGGATGTCTCTGGAAACACCATATATTTT. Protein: CASRTGTGDVSGNTIYF.

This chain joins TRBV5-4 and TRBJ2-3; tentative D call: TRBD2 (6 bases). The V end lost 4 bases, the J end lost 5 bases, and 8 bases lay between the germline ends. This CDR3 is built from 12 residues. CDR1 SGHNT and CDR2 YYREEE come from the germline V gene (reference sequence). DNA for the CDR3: TGTGCCAGCAGCGGAGCGGGAGATACGCAGTATTTT. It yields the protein CASSGAGDTQYF.

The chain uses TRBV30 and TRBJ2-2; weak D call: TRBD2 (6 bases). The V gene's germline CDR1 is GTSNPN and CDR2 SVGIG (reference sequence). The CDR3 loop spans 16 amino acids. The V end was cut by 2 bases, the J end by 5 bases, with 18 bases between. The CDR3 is CAWSFPAGLETGELFF. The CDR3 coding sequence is TGTGCCTGGAGTTTTCCCGCGGGGTTGGAAACCGGGGAGCTGTTTTTT.

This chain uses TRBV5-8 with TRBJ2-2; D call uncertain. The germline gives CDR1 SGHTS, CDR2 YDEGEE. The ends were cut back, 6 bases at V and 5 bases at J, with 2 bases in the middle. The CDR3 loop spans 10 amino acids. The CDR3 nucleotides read TGTGCCAGCAAGACCGGGGAGCTGTTTTTT. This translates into CASKTGELFF.

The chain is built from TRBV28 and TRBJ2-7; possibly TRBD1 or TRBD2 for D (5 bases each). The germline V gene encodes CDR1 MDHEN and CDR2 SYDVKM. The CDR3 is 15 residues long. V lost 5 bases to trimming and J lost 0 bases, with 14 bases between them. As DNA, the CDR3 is TGTGCCAGCAGTCCAAGGGGTGGGAGCTCCTACGAGCAGTACTTC. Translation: CASSPRGGSSYEQYF.

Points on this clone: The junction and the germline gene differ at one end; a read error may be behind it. The CDR3 coding sequence is TGTGCCAGCAGTGAAGACTTTTGGGGAATGAACACTGAAGCTTTCTTT. This translates into CASSEDFWGMNTEAFF. The chain has TRBV10-3 and TRBJ1-1, with D uncertain. Germline assignment: CDR1 ENHRY and CDR2 SYGVKD. The CDR3 consists of 16 residues.

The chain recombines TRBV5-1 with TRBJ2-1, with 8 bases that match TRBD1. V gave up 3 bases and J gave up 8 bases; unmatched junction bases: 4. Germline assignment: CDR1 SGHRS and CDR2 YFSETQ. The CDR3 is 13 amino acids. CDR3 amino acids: CASSSTGDYEQFF. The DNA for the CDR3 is TGCGCCAGCAGCTCGACAGGGGACTATGAGCAGTTCTTC. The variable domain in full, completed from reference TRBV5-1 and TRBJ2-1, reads KAGVTQTPRYLIKTRGQQVTLSCSPISGHRSVSWYQQTPGQGLQFLFEYFSETQRNKGNFPGRFSGRQFSNSRSEMNVSTLELGDSALYLCASSSTGDYEQFFGPGTRLTVL.

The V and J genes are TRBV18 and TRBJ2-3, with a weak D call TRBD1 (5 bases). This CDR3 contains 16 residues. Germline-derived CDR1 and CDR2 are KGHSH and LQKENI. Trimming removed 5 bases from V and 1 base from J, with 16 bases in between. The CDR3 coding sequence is TGTGCCAGCTCAAATCTTCAGGGCATGGGCACAGATACGCAGTATTTT. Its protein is CASSNLQGMGTDTQYF.

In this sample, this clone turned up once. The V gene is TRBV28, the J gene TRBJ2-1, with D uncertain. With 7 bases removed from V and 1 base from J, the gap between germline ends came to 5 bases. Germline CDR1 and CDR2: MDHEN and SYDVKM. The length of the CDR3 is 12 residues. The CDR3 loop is CASTGSYNEQFF. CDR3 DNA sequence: TGTGCCAGCACTGGGTCCTACAATGAGCAGTTCTTC.

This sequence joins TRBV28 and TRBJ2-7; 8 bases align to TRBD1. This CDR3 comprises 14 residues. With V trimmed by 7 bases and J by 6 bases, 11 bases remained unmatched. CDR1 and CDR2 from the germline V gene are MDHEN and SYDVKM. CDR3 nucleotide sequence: TGTGCCAGCAATACGGGCAGGGGGCTGAGCGAGCAGTACTTC. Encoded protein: CASNTGRGLSEQYF.